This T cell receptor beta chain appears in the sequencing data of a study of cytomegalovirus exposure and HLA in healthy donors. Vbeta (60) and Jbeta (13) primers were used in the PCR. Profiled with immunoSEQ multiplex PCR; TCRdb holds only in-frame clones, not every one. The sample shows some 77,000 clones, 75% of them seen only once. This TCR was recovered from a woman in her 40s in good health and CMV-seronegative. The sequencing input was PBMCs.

The CDR3 region is CASSPSGGGAEWETQYF. Here the CDR3 DNA reads TGTGCCAGCAGCCCCTCGGGCGGGGGGGCCGAGTGGGAGACCCAGTACTTC. This chain connects TRBV9 to TRBJ2-5, with 9 bases aligning to TRBD2. Per the germline V gene, CDR1 is SGDLS and CDR2 is YYNGEE. Unmatched junction bases numbered 15, after V lost 4 bases and J lost 5 bases. The CDR3 length is 17 residues.